This T cell receptor (beta chain) was identified in a study of blood T cell repertoires in COVID-19. Study as a whole: Sites in the United States, Italy and Spain provided acute and convalescent COVID-19 samples.

Germline V gene lookup returns CDR1 SGHRS and CDR2 YFSETQ. The CDR3 runs to 13 residues. Details on this clone: A junction end diverges from the germline sequence, so it may reflect a read error.

Individuals aged 18 to 89 years were recruited from approximately 22 US areas. Each participant's cohort was designated according to participant-reported clinical history. Assay used: immunoSEQ multiplex PCR; TCRdb lists only in-frame clones, some missing. Of 200,000 to 300,000 clones detected, 86% appear once; the ten largest clones hold less than 4%. The sequence was collected from a woman aged 40-49 years with acute COVID-19. The rearrangement joins TRBV5-1 to TRBJ2-7, with D possibly matching TRBD1 (7 bases). Sequenced material: PBMCs or T cells enriched from blood (not recorded which). The CDR3 loop reads CASSLERRGLLSF. DNA for the CDR3: TGCGCCAGCAGCTTGGAACGGAGGGGGCTCCTTTCCTTC.